The sequence of this TCR beta chain was determined in a study of T cell responses to AZD1222 COVID-19 vaccine. V dropped 5 bases and J dropped 0 bases, with 12 bases sitting between them. CDR1 is SGHDT, CDR2 YYEEEE, per germline. The CDR3 runs to 15 residues. Method: immunoSEQ multiplex PCR; TCRdb's copy keeps in-frame clones and lacks some. The data contain tens of thousands of clones, over 60% of them singletons. About this clone itself: Its antigen is unknown.

Samples with a second dose at about 4 or about 12 weeks were pooled together. Study-wide results and caveats: Spike regions recognized by vaccine-associated CD4 TCRs spanned the protein, led by 160-218 and 743-854. Baseline seropositivity occurred in only six AZD1222 recipients. No day 14 peak samples; only post-peak repertoires were characterized.

Here the sequenced sample was peripheral blood, taken 28 days after the second AZD1222 dose. This clonotype was sampled from an adult who received the AZD1222 COVID-19 vaccine. The rearrangement uses TRBV5-6 and TRBJ1-3; D might be TRBD1 (5 bases). The CDR3 sequence: CASSYDRASGNTIYF. CDR3 nucleotides: TGTGCCAGCAGTTACGACAGAGCCTCTGGAAACACCATATATTTT.